The clone carrying this TCR beta chain appeared many times. Its antigen remains unknown. The SP2 primer and nested alpha and beta constant region primers amplified ligated cDNA in four rounds. From the UMI-ligation and nested PCR reads, TCRdb called clonotypes with MiXCR, one entry per CDR3 protein. The sample has tens of thousands of distinct CDR3 sequences, approximately 9.9% seen once. CDR1 is DFQATT and CDR2 is SNEGSKA in the germline V gene (reference sequence). Trimming at V came to 4 bases and at J to 5 bases, leaving 6 bases not matched to a gene. The CDR3 length is 14 residues. These data come from a study of naive and memory T cell subsets. General observations from the study: Delayed type IV hypersensitivity infiltration was taken to explain higher tuberculin-site TCR counts. TCRs were reportedly recovered from both biopsy types, mostly tuberculin test sites.

Sample treatment: skin biopsy from PPD injection site in Mantoux-positive individual. TCR cDNA received a 3' ligated oligonucleotide that carried a UMI. Biopsied sites were PPD injections in people with a positive Mantoux test. The sample in question was skin, obtained from a tuberculin skin test site. V usage is TRBV20-1 and J usage is TRBJ1-2; 11 nucleotides line up with TRBD1. This receptor was taken from an adult in good health. In DNA form, the CDR3 reads TGCAGTGCTACCCGAGGACAGGGGGCATATGGCTACACCTTC. Protein sequence: CSATRGQGAYGYTF.